The rows below give T cell receptor beta chains drawn from one sample of a study of identifying expanded T cells in peripheral blood. Assay used: immunoSEQ multiplex PCR; TCRdb lists only in-frame clones, some missing. The sample yields some 78,000 clones, about 83% seen once. The sequencing input was blood. These receptors all come from a person aged 18-70 years in good health. Both conserved end residues are part of each CDR3. The order of the fields is CDR3 length, J gene, D gene, V gene, CDR3 protein. D genes are given only for firm matches.

11 | TRBJ1-2 | . | TRBV28 | CASSSNYGYTF
13 | TRBJ2-7 | . | TRBV11-2 | CASSYPGSEEQYF
11 | TRBJ1-3 | . | TRBV29-1 | CSATSGNTIYF
15 | TRBJ2-7 | TRBD1 | TRBV7-2 | CASSLGTGGFYEQYF
15 | TRBJ2-5 | . | TRBV6-1 | CASSEEGLPSETQYF
17 | TRBJ2-7 | . | TRBV4-1 | CASSQGAGHSTSYEQYF
13 | TRBJ1-5 | . | TRBV7-3 | CASSLGVSQPQHF
16 | TRBJ2-3 | TRBD2 | TRBV9 | CASSRLGAGGTDTQYF
13 | TRBJ2-7 | TRBD1 | TRBV29-1 | CSVGGTGVREQYF
15 | TRBJ2-5 | . | TRBV11-3 | CASSLGRVLGETQYF
14 | TRBJ1-4 | . | TRBV28 | CASRPQGGREKLFF
14 | TRBJ2-6 | . | TRBV30 | CARTLGSGANVLTF
16 | TRBJ2-5 | . | TRBV2 | CASSESRNGARGTQYF
16 | TRBJ2-3 | TRBD1 | TRBV19 | CASSIGRDRVTDTQYF
16 | TRBJ2-2 | TRBD1 | TRBV5-1 | CASSSRQGDGTGELFF
15 | TRBJ2-7 | TRBD2 | TRBV27 | CASSLSPSGTDEQYF
14 | TRBJ2-5 | TRBD1 | TRBV28 | CASRPTGGRETQYF
15 | TRBJ2-5 | TRBD1 | TRBV11-2 | CASSVRGTGQETQYF
13 | TRBJ1-1 | . | TRBV7-3 | CASSFTENTEAFF
13 | TRBJ1-2 | . | TRBV29-1 | CSVAKGTNYGYTF
13 | TRBJ1-5 | . | TRBV29-1 | CSAGGGGGQPQHF
14 | TRBJ2-1 | . | TRBV19 | CASSFLGLGSEQFF
13 | TRBJ2-7 | . | TRBV11-2 | CASTLGGGTEQYF
16 | TRBJ2-1 | TRBD2 | TRBV7-3 | CASSLMGTSDTNEQFF
15 | TRBJ2-1 | TRBD2 | TRBV11-2 | CASSFSTSGSSEQFF
15 | TRBJ2-6 | . | TRBV5-1 | CASSLGHSGANVLTF
13 | TRBJ2-5 | TRBD2 | TRBV6-5 | CASSSLGGETQYF
14 | TRBJ2-7 | . | TRBV5-1 | CASSLTDGFYEQYF
14 | TRBJ2-1 | TRBD2 | TRBV7-2 | CASSPRDYPNEQFF
14 | TRBJ2-7 | . | TRBV5-1 | CASSLSGVTYEQYF
17 | TRBJ2-2 | . | TRBV4-2 | CASSRLPGGPNTGELFF
17 | TRBJ1-5 | TRBD1 | TRBV15 | CATRSRRGTGGDQPQHF
15 | TRBJ2-7 | . | TRBV7-2 | CASESRGGTSLEQYF
14 | TRBJ1-1 | . | TRBV5-1 | CASSLVTENTEAFF
13 | TRBJ1-5 | . | TRBV7-2 | CASSVRSNQPQHF
12 | TRBJ2-5 | . | TRBV28 | CAVHRGQETQYF
14 | TRBJ1-1 | . | TRBV7-2 | CASSRVGRASEAFF
14 | TRBJ2-7 | . | TRBV2 | CASSAGQDYDEQYF
15 | TRBJ2-5 | . | TRBV7-3 | CASSNGGEGWETQYF
15 | TRBJ2-7 | TRBD1 | TRBV11-3 | CASSLGGQGRNEQYF
17 | TRBJ2-2 | TRBD2 | TRBV4-2 | CASSQADLAGPTGELFF
14 | TRBJ1-3 | . | TRBV9 | CASSVAGPGNTIYF
14 | TRBJ1-4 | . | TRBV7-2 | CASSLGTGDEKLFF
14 | TRBJ2-3 | . | TRBV6-5 | CASSYSIGTDTQYF
15 | TRBJ2-7 | . | TRBV9 | CASSPGTQGAYEQYF
15 | TRBJ2-7 | . | TRBV7-2 | CASSLEAGRSYEQYF
16 | TRBJ1-3 | . | TRBV7-9 | CASSNRDISAGNTIYF
14 | TRBJ2-1 | . | TRBV7-2 | CASSLGGGWNEQFF
12 | TRBJ2-2 | . | TRBV30 | CAWSHRENKLFF
14 | TRBJ2-7 | . | TRBV28 | CASNQQGPSYEQYF
14 | TRBJ1-1 | . | TRBV4-2 | CASSQDRANTEAFF
15 | TRBJ1-2 | . | TRBV25-1 | CASSGGTTKNYGYTF
14 | TRBJ2-3 | TRBD2 | TRBV2 | CASSGGVVTDTQYF